These T cell receptor beta chains were read from a single sample in a study of cytomegalovirus exposure and HLA in healthy donors. Sequenced by immunoSEQ multiplex PCR; TCRdb stores in-frame clones only, minus some. Among 200,000 to 300,000 clones listed, around 87% were seen once. Material for sequencing was PBMCs. Receptors originate from a woman in her twenties or thirties in good health and CMV-seropositive. Both conserved end residues are part of each CDR3. A D gene is named only where the DNA matches it firmly. Not all rows give a size; the values are once, few, many and, for expanded clones, a class.

TRBJ2-5	TRBV9	.	.	TGTGCCAGCAGCGTAGGGCCAAACCAAGAGACCCAGTACTTC	CASSVGPNQETQYF
TRBJ2-3	TRBV4-1	.	TRBD2	TGCGCCAGCAGCCACCCAGCGGGGACCACAGATACGCAGTATTTT	CASSHPAGTTDTQYF
TRBJ1-2	TRBV20-1	.	.	TGCAGTGCTAGAGTGCAGGCCGGCTACACCTTC	CSARVQAGYTF
TRBJ2-7	TRBV21-1	.	.	TGTGCCAGCAGCCCCCGGGCAGCCAAGGGGCCAAGCTCCTACGAGCAGTACTTC	CASSPRAAKGPSSYEQYF
TRBJ2-7	TRBV7-9	.	.	TGTGCCAGCAGCTTTACAGGGCTCTACGAGCAGTACTTC	CASSFTGLYEQYF
TRBJ2-7	TRBV28	.	TRBD1	TGTGCCAGCACCCCAGGGGGCGCGCGAATCTACGAGCAGTACTTC	CASTPGGARIYEQYF
TRBJ2-1	TRBV5-4	.	TRBD2	TGTGCCAGCAGCTTGGTGACTAGCGGGGATTACAATGAGCAGTTCTTC	CASSLVTSGDYNEQFF
TRBJ2-1	TRBV2	.	.	TGTGCCAGCAGTGAAGGGCGGGGGCCGAATGAGCAGTTCTTC	CASSEGRGPNEQFF
TRBJ2-1	TRBV6-5	.	.	TGTGCCAGCAGTTACTCATCGGACTCCATTGAGCAGTTCTTC	CASSYSSDSIEQFF
TRBJ1-2	TRBV5-1	.	.	TGCGCCAGCAGCCCGGAGGGCTTGGGTTATGGCTACACCTTC	CASSPEGLGYGYTF
TRBJ1-2	TRBV11-3	.	TRBD1	TGTGCCAGCAGCTTTGACAGGGATGGCTACACCTTC	CASSFDRDGYTF
TRBJ2-3	TRBV11-3	.	TRBD2	TGTGCCAGCAGCTACGGGACTAAGGATACGCAGTATTTT	CASSYGTKDTQYF
TRBJ2-3	TRBV18	.	.	TGTGCCAGCTCACCCCCGTTAGTTGATACGCAGTATTTT	CASSPPLVDTQYF
TRBJ2-5	TRBV14	.	TRBD1	TGTGCCAGCAGCCACGGGACAGGGGGAAAGACCCAGTACTTC	CASSHGTGGKTQYF
TRBJ2-1	TRBV19	once	.	TGTGCCAGTCGCTCTAGCACCGATGAGCAGTTCTTC	CASRSSTDEQFF
TRBJ1-5	TRBV5-1	.	.	TGCGCCAGCAGCTTGGCCTCGGGTAGCAATCAGCCCCAGCATTTT	CASSLASGSNQPQHF
TRBJ1-2	TRBV5-4	.	.	TGTGCCAGCAGCGGGTCCGACAGAAACTATGGCTACACCTTC	CASSGSDRNYGYTF
TRBJ2-1	TRBV29-1	.	.	TGCAGCGTTGAAGATAGGGTACTAGCCCCCTACAATGAGCAGTTCTTC	CSVEDRVLAPYNEQFF
TRBJ1-4	TRBV30	.	.	TGTGCCTGGAACAGGGATATGACTGAAAAACTGTTTTTT	CAWNRDMTEKLFF
TRBJ2-7	TRBV7-9	.	TRBD2	TGTGCCAGCAGCTTCGGTGCGGGAGAGTACTACGAGCAGTACTTC	CASSFGAGEYYEQYF
TRBJ1-2	TRBV10-2	.	.	TGCGCCAGCAGTGAACATACACTTACAGATGGCTACACCTTC	CASSEHTLTDGYTF
TRBJ2-5	TRBV15	.	.	TGTGCCACCAGCAGAGAAAATCAGGAGACCCAGTACTTC	CATSRENQETQYF
TRBJ1-1	TRBV27	.	.	TGTGCCAGCAGTTTATCGCGGACAAGGAACACTGAAGCTTTCTTT	CASSLSRTRNTEAFF
TRBJ1-2	TRBV28	.	TRBD1	TGTGCCAGCAGTTTACCCCAGGGGGTGTATGGCTACACCTTC	CASSLPQGVYGYTF
TRBJ2-5	TRBV4-1	.	.	TGCGCCAGCAGCCAAGTGCAACTGTCCCAAGAGACCCAGTACTTC	CASSQVQLSQETQYF
TRBJ1-4	TRBV28	.	TRBD1	TGTGCCAGCAGGGAATGGGACAGGGCAACTAATGAAAAACTGTTTTTT	CASREWDRATNEKLFF
TRBJ2-7	TRBV28	.	TRBD1	TGTGCCAGCAGTAGACGGACAGGCGGAGTCGTGTCCTACGAGCAGTACTTC	CASSRRTGGVVSYEQYF
TRBJ2-5	TRBV10-2	.	TRBD2	TGCGCCAGCAGCCCTGGGGGGGGAGAGACCCAGTACTTC	CASSPGGGETQYF
TRBJ2-2	TRBV9	.	TRBD2	TGTGCCAGCAGCCTATTAGCGGGAGGCACCGGGGAGCTGTTTTTT	CASSLLAGGTGELFF
TRBJ1-1	TRBV7-3	.	.	TGTGCCAGCAGCTCTCGGACAGCTAATGAAGCTTTCTTT	CASSSRTANEAFF
TRBJ2-7	TRBV19	.	.	TGTGCCAGTAGTACCTTGGGCCTTTACGAGCAGTACTTC	CASSTLGLYEQYF
TRBJ2-1	TRBV4-1	.	TRBD1	TGCGCCAGCAGCCGGGGACAGGGCGGCGATGAGCAGTTCTTC	CASSRGQGGDEQFF
TRBJ2-1	TRBV11-1	.	.	TGTGCCAGCACCCCGGGTCCCTACAATGAGCAGTTCTTC	CASTPGPYNEQFF
TRBJ2-5	TRBV7-9	.	TRBD2	TGTGCCAGCAGCTCGAGGTTTAGCGGGACTAAAGAGACCCAGTACTTC	CASSSRFSGTKETQYF
TRBJ2-1	TRBV29-1	.	.	TGCAGCGGGAGCTATTCCCCAAATAATGAGCAGTTCTTC	CSGSYSPNNEQFF
TRBJ2-7	TRBV28	once	.	TGTGCCAGCACCCAAATCGACACCTCCTACGAGCAGTACTTC	CASTQIDTSYEQYF
TRBJ1-1	TRBV19	.	.	TGTGCCAGTAGTAATCCACAGGGAGCAGGGACTGAAGCTTTCTTT	CASSNPQGAGTEAFF
TRBJ1-5	TRBV7-8	.	.	TGTGCCAGCAGCTTAGTAGCGGGGGTAGGAAATCAGCCCCAGCATTTT	CASSLVAGVGNQPQHF
TRBJ2-3	TRBV7-8	many	TRBD2	TGTGCCAGCAGCCCACTAGCGGGAAGGGGCACAGATACGCAGTATTTT	CASSPLAGRGTDTQYF
TRBJ2-7	TRBV18	.	.	TGTGCCAGCTCACCAGCAGACACCAGAGCCTACGAGCAGTACTTC	CASSPADTRAYEQYF
TRBJ2-7	TRBV7-8	.	.	TGTGCCAGCAGAGAGGAGCGGGTCAGCTCCTACGAGCAGTACTTC	CASREERVSSYEQYF
TRBJ1-2	TRBV10-3	.	.	TGTGCCATCAGTGACTCCACCCGGACTGGTGGGGTCTATGGCTACACCTTC	CAISDSTRTGGVYGYTF
TRBJ2-6	TRBV10-3	.	TRBD2	TGTGCCATCGATGCTAGCGGACGCTCTGGGGCCAACGTCCTGACTTTC	CAIDASGRSGANVLTF
TRBJ2-1	TRBV5-1	.	TRBD2	TGCGCCAGCAGGTTAGGGACTAGCGGGACGTTCGTCGATGAGCAGTTCTTC	CASRLGTSGTFVDEQFF
TRBJ2-7	TRBV6-1	.	.	TGTGCCAGCACCCGTCCCCCGGGGGAATCCTACGAGCAGTACTTC	CASTRPPGESYEQYF
TRBJ2-7	TRBV28	.	.	TGTGCCAGCAGTTTAGCGGGCCTTACCTACGAGCAGTACTTC	CASSLAGLTYEQYF
TRBJ1-2	TRBV27	.	TRBD1	TGTGCCAGCAGTCCAGGACAGGGGGCAGGGGGCTACACCTTC	CASSPGQGAGGYTF
TRBJ2-3	TRBV28	.	.	TGTGCCAGCAGCTTCGCTAGCGATCCCACAGATACGCAGTATTTT	CASSFASDPTDTQYF
TRBJ2-7	TRBV5-1	.	TRBD1	TGCGCCAGCAGCTTGGCCGGGACAGGGGCCGAGCAGTACTTC	CASSLAGTGAEQYF
TRBJ1-1	TRBV5-4	.	TRBD1	TGTGCCAGCAGCAACGCAGGGGGCGCATGGGACACTGAAGCTTTCTTT	CASSNAGGAWDTEAFF
TRBJ1-1	TRBV14	.	.	TGTGCCAGCAGCCTGGACAGATATGAAGCTTTCTTT	CASSLDRYEAFF
TRBJ2-1	TRBV7-8	.	TRBD2	TGTGCCAGCAGCTTAGATGGACTAGCGGGAGCCTACAATGAGCAGTTCTTC	CASSLDGLAGAYNEQFF
TRBJ2-2	TRBV5-1	.	.	TGCGCCAGCAGCTTGGGCCCGGAGACGAACACCGGGGAGCTGTTTTTT	CASSLGPETNTGELFF
TRBJ1-2	TRBV5-1	.	TRBD1	TGCGCCAGCAGTTACGACAGGGGGTATGGCTACACCTTC	CASSYDRGYGYTF
TRBJ1-1	TRBV7-3	few	.	TGTGCCAGCAGCTCTGCCCCGGCGGACACTGAAGCTTTCTTT	CASSSAPADTEAFF